This T cell receptor (beta chain) was captured in a study of OX40 agonist ivuxolimab in advanced cancers. Blood got drawn at baseline, again on cycle 4 day 1, and then on cycle 7 day 1. The V segment lost 5 bases and the J segment 2 bases; nucleotides outside the gene matches: 4. This CDR3 region has 16 residues. The V gene's germline CDR1 is KGHSH and CDR2 LQKENI. Generated by immunoSEQ multiplex PCR, the TCRdb table keeps only in-frame clones and is missing some. The sample holds 76,000 or so clones, roughly 88% seen once. This clone has just one count. The specimen was CD4+ or CD8+ T cells sorted from blood, collected in a trial of the OX40 agonist ivuxolimab. J is TRBJ1-4 and V is TRBV18; 11 nucleotides match TRBD1. This TCR was sampled from an adult with an advanced solid tumor such as melanoma, head and neck, liver or kidney cancer. CDR3 amino acids: CASSSGQGATNEKLFF. The CDR3 bases are TGTGCCAGCTCATCCGGACAGGGGGCGACTAATGAAAAACTGTTTTTT.